A selection of T cell receptor beta chains follows, all from one sample in a study of blood T cell repertoires in COVID-19. The method was immunoSEQ multiplex PCR; TCRdb's version includes in-frame clones alone and lacks a portion of them. The table has over 250,000 clones, roughly four fifths seen once; the top ten hold about 5%. The specimen was PBMCs or T cells enriched from blood (not recorded which). The origin of the receptors is a man aged 40-50 years who had been exposed to COVID-19. CDR3s include the opening cysteine and the closing phenylalanine or tryptophan. Each record gives: V gene, D gene, J gene, clone size, CDR3 DNA, CDR3 protein. A D gene is named only where the DNA matches it firmly. Rows may omit the clone size; those that give it use once, few, many or a size class.

>TRBV30|NA|TRBJ1-4|NA
TGTGCCTTGCTCCAGGGGCACAAGGAAAAACTGTTTTTT
CALLQGHKEKLFF
>TRBV29-1|TRBD2|TRBJ2-3|NA
TGCAGCGCTTTAGCGGGAGGGCTAAATACGCAGTATTTT
CSALAGGLNTQYF
>TRBV2|NA|TRBJ2-1|NA
TGTGCCAGCTCGACTAGAAGGTACGATGAGCAGTTCTTC
CASSTRRYDEQFF
>TRBV9|TRBD2|TRBJ2-5|NA
TGTGCCAGCAGCTCTAGCGGGGGTCAAGAGACCCAGTACTTC
CASSSSGGQETQYF
>TRBV21-1|NA|TRBJ1-6|once
TGTGCCAGCAGCAGAGGGGGCCCATCTACACCCCTCCACTTT
CASSRGGPSTPLHF
>TRBV11-3|NA|TRBJ2-7|NA
TGTGCCAGCAGCTTAATCGGCGAGCAGTACTTC
CASSLIGEQYF
>TRBV11-2|NA|TRBJ1-1|NA
TGTGCCAGCAGCTTAGGGAACCAGGGGTCTGAAGCTTTCTTT
CASSLGNQGSEAFF
>TRBV10-1|TRBD1|TRBJ1-6|few
TGCGCCAGCAGTTTCGAGACAGGGGCAAATTCACCCCTCCACTTT
CASSFETGANSPLHF
>TRBV3-1/TRBV3-2|TRBD1|TRBJ2-1|NA
TGTGCCAGCACCGGGACAGGAGCCTACAATGAGCAGTTCTTC
CASTGTGAYNEQFF
>TRBV30|TRBD1|TRBJ1-4|NA
TGTGCCTGGAGTGTGGGGACAGCGGAAAAACTGTTTTTT
CAWSVGTAEKLFF
>TRBV2|TRBD1|TRBJ1-3|NA
TGTGCCAGCAGGGACAGGGGGGCAGGAAACACCATATATTTT
CASRDRGAGNTIYF
>TRBV6-6|NA|TRBJ2-5|NA
TGTGCCAGCAGTAACTCGGAGGGGGAGACCCAGTACTTC
CASSNSEGETQYF
>TRBV27|NA|TRBJ1-5|NA
TGTGCCAGCAGTTTATGGGGGGGGGAGGACAATCAGCCCCAGCATTTT
CASSLWGGEDNQPQHF
>TRBV6-4|NA|TRBJ1-1|NA
TGTGCCAGCAGTGACTCGGTGAGAACCCGGGTATACACTGAAGCTTTCTTT
CASSDSVRTRVYTEAFF
>TRBV3-1/TRBV3-2|NA|TRBJ2-7|NA
TGTGCCAGCAGCCAAGGGCAGGTAATATACGAGCAGTACTTC
CASSQGQVIYEQYF
>TRBV12-3/TRBV12-4|NA|TRBJ2-2|NA
TGTGCCAGCAGCCCCAATTCCGGGGAGCTGTTTTTT
CASSPNSGELFF
>TRBV10-1|TRBD1|TRBJ1-6|NA
TGCGCCAGCAGTTCAGGGACAGGGGGATCACCCCTCCACTTT
CASSSGTGGSPLHF
>TRBV6-5|NA|TRBJ2-7|NA
TGTGCCAGCAGTTTTGACATTACCTACGAGCAGTACTTC
CASSFDITYEQYF
>TRBV2|NA|TRBJ2-3|NA
TGTGCCAGCAATTTCAGGGTTGCAGATACGCAGTATTTT
CASNFRVADTQYF
>TRBV29-1|NA|TRBJ2-7|NA
TGCAGCGTTTGCGCTTTAGAGCAGTACTTC
CSVCALEQYF
>TRBV11-3|TRBD1|TRBJ1-1|NA
TGTGCCAGCAGCTTAGGGGACAGGAACACTGAAGCTTTCTTT
CASSLGDRNTEAFF
>TRBV2|TRBD2|TRBJ2-1|NA
TGTGCCAGCAGTGAAGCGCTAGGAACTAGCGGGAGAGAAGAGCAGTTCTTC
CASSEALGTSGREEQFF
>TRBV11-2|NA|TRBJ2-5|NA
TGTGCCAGCAGCTTATCCGTCAGGGGACAGACCCAGTACTTC
CASSLSVRGQTQYF
>TRBV10-3|TRBD2|TRBJ2-1|NA
TGTGCCAGCATGGGACTAGCGGGATTGAATGAGCAGTTCTTC
CASMGLAGLNEQFF
>TRBV4-1|NA|TRBJ1-5|few
TGCGCCAGCAGCCAAGAAGCGGGGCCCCAGCATTTT
CASSQEAGPQHF
>TRBV18|NA|TRBJ2-3|NA
TGTGCCAGCTCACCACCGAGCGGGAGCACAGATACGCAGTATTTT
CASSPPSGSTDTQYF
>TRBV7-9|TRBD1|TRBJ1-1|NA
TGTGCCAGCATCAAACCGGGACAGGGGAACACTGAAGCTTTCTTT
CASIKPGQGNTEAFF
>TRBV4-1|NA|TRBJ2-1|NA
TGCGCCAGCAGCGCTAAACCCCTGGGCCCCTGGCCCAATGAGCAGTTCTTC
CASSAKPLGPWPNEQFF
>TRBV11-2|NA|TRBJ2-2|NA
TGTGCCAGCAGCCCCGCGGATCGGGAGCTGTTTTTT
CASSPADRELFF